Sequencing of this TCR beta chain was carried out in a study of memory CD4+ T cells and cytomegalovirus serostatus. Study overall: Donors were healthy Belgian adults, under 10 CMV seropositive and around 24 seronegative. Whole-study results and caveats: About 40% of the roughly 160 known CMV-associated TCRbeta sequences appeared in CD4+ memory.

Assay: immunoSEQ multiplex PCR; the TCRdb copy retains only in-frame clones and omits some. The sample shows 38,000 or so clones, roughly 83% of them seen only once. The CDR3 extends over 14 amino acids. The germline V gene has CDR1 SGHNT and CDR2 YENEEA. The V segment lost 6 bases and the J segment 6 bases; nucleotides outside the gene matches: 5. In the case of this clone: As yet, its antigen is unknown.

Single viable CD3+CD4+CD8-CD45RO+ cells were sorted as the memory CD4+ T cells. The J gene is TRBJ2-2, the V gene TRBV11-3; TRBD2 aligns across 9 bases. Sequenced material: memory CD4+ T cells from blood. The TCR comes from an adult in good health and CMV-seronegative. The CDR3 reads CASSGLAGSGELFF. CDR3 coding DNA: TGTGCCAGCAGTGGGCTAGCGGGGTCCGGGGAGCTGTTTTTT.